This passage covers 2 T cell receptor beta chains from one sample sequenced in a study of shared clonotypes between healthy human individuals. Profiling relied on immunoSEQ multiplex PCR, and the TCRdb table lists in-frame clones only, not all of them. The data contain under 1,100,000 clones, approximately 76% of them singletons. The sequenced sample consisted of memory CD4+ T cells sorted from blood. Subset of the sample: CD45RA-negative fraction. All receptors derive from a man aged 18 to 29 in good health.

The V gene is TRBV6-6, the J gene TRBJ2-1; unclear D gene. CDR1 and CDR2 from the germline V gene are MNHNY and SVGAGI (reference sequence). The CDR3 is 12 residues long. Trimming removed 4 bases from V and 7 bases from J, with 8 bases in between. The CDR3 sequence is CASSFELNEQFF. The CDR3 region has the DNA TGTGCCAGCAGTTTCGAGCTAAATGAGCAGTTCTTC.

The count of this clone is one. This chain uses TRBV2 with TRBJ1-5, with no clear D. Germline CDR1 reads SNHLY; CDR2 reads FYNNEI. The CDR3 is 11 amino acids. Trimming took 9 bases from V and 11 from J, leaving 14 bases between them. In DNA form, the CDR3 reads TGTGCCAGTGGACCCCTAGGTACCCAGCATTTT. Its protein product is CASGPLGTQHF.